This T cell receptor beta chain came from a study of blood T cell repertoires in COVID-19. Study details: The cDNA or gDNA used as material had been derived from T cells, B-cell-depleted T cells, or PBMCs.

V gave up 1 base and J gave up 1 base, with 12 bases separating them. Per germline, CDR1 LGHNA and CDR2 YSLEER. CDR3 size: 16 residues. Data came from immunoSEQ multiplex PCR; TCRdb stores just in-frame clones and leaves some out. The sample yields roughly 200,000 clones, 65% to 85% seen once. This TCR came from a middle-aged man with active or convalescent COVID-19. This chain connects TRBV4-3 to TRBJ2-3, with D possibly matching TRBD2 (7 bases). Source material: peripheral blood. CDR3 coding DNA: TGCGCCAGCAGCCAAGGTCAGGGGAGGGGCACAGATACGCAGTATTTT. Translation: CASSQGQGRGTDTQYF.